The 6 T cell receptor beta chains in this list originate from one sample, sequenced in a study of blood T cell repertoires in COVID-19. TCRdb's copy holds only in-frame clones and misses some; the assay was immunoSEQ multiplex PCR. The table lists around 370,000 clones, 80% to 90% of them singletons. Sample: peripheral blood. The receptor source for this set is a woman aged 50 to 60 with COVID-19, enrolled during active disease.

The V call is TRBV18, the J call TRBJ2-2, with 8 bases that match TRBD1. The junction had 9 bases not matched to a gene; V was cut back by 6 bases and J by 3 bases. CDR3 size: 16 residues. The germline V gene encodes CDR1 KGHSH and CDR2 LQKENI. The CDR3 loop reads CASSQAGGMDTGELFF. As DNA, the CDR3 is TGTGCCAGCTCGCAGGCAGGGGGCATGGACACCGGGGAGCTGTTTTTT.

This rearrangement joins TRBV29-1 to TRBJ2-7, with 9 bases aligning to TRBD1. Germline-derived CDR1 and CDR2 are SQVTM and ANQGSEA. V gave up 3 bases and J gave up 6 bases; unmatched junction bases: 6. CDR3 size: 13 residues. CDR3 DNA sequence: TGCAGCGTTGACCCGGGACAGGGTTTCGAGCAGTACTTC. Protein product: CSVDPGQGFEQYF.

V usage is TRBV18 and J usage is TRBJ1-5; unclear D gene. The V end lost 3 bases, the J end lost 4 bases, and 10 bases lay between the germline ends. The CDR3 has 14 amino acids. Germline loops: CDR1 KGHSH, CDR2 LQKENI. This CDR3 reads CASSPGDRNQPQHF. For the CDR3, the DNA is TGTGCCAGCTCACCCGGAGACCGTAATCAGCCCCAGCATTTT. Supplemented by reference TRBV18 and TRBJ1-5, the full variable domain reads NAGVMQNPRHLVRRRGQEARLRCSPMKGHSHVYWYRQLPEEGLKFMVYLQKENIIDESGMPKERFSAEFPKEGPSILRIQQVVRGDSAAYFCASSPGDRNQPQHFGDGTRLSIL.

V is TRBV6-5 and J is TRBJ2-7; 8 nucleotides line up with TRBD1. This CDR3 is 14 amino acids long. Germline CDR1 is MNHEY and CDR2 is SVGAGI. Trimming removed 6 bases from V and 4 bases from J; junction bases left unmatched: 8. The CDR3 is CASRGTGPPYEQYF. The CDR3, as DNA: TGTGCCAGCAGGGGGACAGGCCCTCCGTACGAGCAGTACTTC.

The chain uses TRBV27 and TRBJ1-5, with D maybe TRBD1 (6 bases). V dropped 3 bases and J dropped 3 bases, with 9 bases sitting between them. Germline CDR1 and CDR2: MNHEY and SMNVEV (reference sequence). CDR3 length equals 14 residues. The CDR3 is CASSFRDNNQPQHF. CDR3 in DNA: TGTGCCAGCAGTTTTCGGGACAACAATCAGCCCCAGCATTTT.

CDR3 DNA: TGTGCCAGCTCACCACCCCCAGCGGGCCTTTATAATGAGCAGTTCTTC. Amino acid sequence: CASSPPPAGLYNEQFF. The J gene is TRBJ2-1, the V gene TRBV18; weak D call: TRBD2 (6 bases). This CDR3 is 16 amino acids long. V was trimmed by 0 bases and J by 7 bases, leaving 16 bases between them. CDR1 and CDR2 (germline): KGHSH, LQKENI.